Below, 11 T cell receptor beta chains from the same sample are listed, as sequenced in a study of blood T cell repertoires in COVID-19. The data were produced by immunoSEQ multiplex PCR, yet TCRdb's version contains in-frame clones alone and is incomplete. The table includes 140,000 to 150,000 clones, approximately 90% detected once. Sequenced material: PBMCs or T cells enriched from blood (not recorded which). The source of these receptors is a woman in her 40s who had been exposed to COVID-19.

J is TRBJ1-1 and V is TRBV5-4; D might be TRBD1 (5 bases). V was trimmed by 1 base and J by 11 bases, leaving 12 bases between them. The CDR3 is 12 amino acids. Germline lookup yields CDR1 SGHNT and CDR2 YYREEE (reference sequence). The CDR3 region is CASSLSPGPAFF. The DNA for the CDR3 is TGTGCCAGCAGCTTGTCCCCAGGGCCGGCTTTCTTT.

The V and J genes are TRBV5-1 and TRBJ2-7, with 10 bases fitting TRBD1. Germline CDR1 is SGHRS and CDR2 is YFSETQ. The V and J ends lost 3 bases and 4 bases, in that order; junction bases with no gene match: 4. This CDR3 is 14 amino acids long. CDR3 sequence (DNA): TGCGCCAGCAGCTGGGGACAGGGGAGATACGAGCAGTACTTC. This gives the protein CASSWGQGRYEQYF. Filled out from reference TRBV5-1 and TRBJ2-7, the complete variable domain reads KAGVTQTPRYLIKTRGQQVTLSCSPISGHRSVSWYQQTPGQGLQFLFEYFSETQRNKGNFPGRFSGRQFSNSRSEMNVSTLELGDSALYLCASSWGQGRYEQYFGPGTRLTVT.

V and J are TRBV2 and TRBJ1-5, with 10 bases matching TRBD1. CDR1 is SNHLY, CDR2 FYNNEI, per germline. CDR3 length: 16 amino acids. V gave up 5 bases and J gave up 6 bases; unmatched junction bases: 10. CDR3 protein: CASSQWDRGKGQPQHF. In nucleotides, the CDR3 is TGTGCCAGCAGTCAGTGGGACAGGGGAAAAGGTCAGCCCCAGCATTTT.

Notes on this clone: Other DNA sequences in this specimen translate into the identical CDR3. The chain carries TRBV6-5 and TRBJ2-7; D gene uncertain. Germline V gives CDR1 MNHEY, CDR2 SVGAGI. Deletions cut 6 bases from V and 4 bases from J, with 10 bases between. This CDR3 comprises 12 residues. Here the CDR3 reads CASSPSGYEQYF. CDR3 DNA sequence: TGTGCCAGCAGCCCCAGTGGTTACGAGCAGTACTTC.

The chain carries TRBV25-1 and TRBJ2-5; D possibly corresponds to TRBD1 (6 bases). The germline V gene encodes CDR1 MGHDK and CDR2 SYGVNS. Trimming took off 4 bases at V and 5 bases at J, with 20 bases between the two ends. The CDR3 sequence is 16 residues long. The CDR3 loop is CASSGQTGSSRETQYF. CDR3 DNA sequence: TGTGCCAGCAGTGGACAAACAGGGAGTTCACGGGAGACCCAGTACTTC.

The CDR3 sequence: CAISEQNYGYTF. The CDR3 DNA follows: TGTGCCATCAGTGAGCAGAACTATGGCTACACCTTC. The V gene is TRBV10-3, the J gene TRBJ1-2; D gene unclear. This CDR3 spans 12 amino acids. Per germline, CDR1 ENHRY and CDR2 SYGVKD. With 2 bases removed from V and 2 bases from J, the gap between germline ends came to 3 bases.

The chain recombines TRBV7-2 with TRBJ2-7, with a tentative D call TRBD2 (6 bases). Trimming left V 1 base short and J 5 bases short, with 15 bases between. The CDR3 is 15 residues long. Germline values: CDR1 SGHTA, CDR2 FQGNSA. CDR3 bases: TGTGCCAGCAGCTTAGGACGGGAGAGGAGAAACGAGCAGTACTTC. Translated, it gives CASSLGRERRNEQYF.

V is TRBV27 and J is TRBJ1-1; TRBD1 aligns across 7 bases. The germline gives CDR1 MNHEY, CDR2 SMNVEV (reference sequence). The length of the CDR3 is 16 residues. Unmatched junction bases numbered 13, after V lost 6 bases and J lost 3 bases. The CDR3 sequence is CASRPSNRGSDTEAFF. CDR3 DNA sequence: TGTGCCAGCAGACCATCAAACAGGGGCTCGGACACTGAAGCTTTCTTT.

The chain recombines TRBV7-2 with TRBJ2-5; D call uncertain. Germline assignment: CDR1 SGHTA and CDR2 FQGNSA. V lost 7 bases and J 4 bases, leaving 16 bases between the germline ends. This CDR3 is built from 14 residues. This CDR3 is CASTPGRLRETQYF. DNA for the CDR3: TGTGCCAGCACCCCGGGTCGGCTCAGAGAGACCCAGTACTTC. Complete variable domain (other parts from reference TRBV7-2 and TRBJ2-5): GAGVSQSPSNKVTEKGKDVELRCDPISGHTALYWYRQSLGQGLEFLIYFQGNSAPDKSGLPSDRFSAERTGGSVSTLTIQRTQQEDSAVYLCASTPGRLRETQYFGPGTRLLVL.

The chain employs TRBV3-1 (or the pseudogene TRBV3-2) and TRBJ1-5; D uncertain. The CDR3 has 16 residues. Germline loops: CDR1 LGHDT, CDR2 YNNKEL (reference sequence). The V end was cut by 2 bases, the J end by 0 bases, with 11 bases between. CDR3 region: CASSQFGSDSNQPQHF. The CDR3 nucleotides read TGTGCCAGCAGCCAATTCGGGTCAGATAGCAATCAGCCCCAGCATTTT.

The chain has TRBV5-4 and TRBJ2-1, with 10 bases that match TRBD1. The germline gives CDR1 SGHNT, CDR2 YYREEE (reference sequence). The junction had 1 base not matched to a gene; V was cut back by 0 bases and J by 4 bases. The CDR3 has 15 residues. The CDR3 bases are TGTGCCAGCAGCTTGGGACAGGGGGCATACAATGAGCAGTTCTTC. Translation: CASSLGQGAYNEQFF.